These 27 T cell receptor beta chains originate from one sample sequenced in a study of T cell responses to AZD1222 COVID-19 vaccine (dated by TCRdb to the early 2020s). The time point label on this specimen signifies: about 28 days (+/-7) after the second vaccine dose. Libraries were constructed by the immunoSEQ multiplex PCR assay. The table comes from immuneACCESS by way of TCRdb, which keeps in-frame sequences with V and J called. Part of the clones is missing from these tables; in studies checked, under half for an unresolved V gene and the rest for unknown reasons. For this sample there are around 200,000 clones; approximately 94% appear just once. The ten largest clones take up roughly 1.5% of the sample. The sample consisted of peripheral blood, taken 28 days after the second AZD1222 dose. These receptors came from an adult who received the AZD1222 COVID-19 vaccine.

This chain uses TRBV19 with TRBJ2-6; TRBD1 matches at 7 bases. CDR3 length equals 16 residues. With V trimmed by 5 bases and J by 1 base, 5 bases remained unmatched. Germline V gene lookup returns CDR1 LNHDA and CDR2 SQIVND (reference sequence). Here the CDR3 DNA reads TGTGCCAGTAGTCAAGGACAGGTTTCTGGGGCCAACGTCCTGACTTTC. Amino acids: CASSQGQVSGANVLTF.

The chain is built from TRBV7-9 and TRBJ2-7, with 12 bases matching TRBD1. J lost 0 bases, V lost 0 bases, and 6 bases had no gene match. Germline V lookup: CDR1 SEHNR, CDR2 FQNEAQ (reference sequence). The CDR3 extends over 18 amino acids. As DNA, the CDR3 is TGTGCCAGCAGCTTAGCCAATCGGGACAGGGGGCCCTCCTACGAGCAGTACTTC. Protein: CASSLANRDRGPSYEQYF.

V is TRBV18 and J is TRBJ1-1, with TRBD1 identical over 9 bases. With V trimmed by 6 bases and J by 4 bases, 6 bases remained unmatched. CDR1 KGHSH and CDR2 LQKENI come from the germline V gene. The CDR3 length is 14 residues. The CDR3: CASSPGTGITEAFF. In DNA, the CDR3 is TGTGCCAGCTCTCCAGGGACAGGGATCACTGAAGCTTTCTTT.

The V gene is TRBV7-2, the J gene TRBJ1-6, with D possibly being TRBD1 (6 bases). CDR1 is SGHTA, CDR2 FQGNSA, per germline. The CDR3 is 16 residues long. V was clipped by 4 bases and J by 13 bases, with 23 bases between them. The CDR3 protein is CASSSQGGGPIVPLHF. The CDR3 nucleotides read TGTGCCAGCAGCTCACAGGGCGGGGGCCCTATCGTTCCCCTCCACTTT.

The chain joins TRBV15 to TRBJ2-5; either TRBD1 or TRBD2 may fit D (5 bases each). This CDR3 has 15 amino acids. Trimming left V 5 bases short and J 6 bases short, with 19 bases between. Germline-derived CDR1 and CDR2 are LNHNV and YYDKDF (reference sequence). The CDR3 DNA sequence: TGTGCCACCAGCCGTCCACGAGGGGATGGGCAGACCCAGTACTTC. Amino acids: CATSRPRGDGQTQYF.

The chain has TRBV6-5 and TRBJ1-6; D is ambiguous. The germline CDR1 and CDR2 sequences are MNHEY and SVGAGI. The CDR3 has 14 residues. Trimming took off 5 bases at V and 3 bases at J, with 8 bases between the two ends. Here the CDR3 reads CASSMLDYNSPLHF. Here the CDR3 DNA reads TGTGCCAGCAGTATGTTGGACTATAATTCACCCCTCCACTTT.

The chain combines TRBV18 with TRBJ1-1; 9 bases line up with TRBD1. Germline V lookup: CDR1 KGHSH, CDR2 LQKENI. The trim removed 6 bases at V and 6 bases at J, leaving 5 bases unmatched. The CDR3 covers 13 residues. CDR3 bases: TGTGCCAGCTCGTCCGGGACAGGGTCTGAAGCTTTCTTT. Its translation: CASSSGTGSEAFF.

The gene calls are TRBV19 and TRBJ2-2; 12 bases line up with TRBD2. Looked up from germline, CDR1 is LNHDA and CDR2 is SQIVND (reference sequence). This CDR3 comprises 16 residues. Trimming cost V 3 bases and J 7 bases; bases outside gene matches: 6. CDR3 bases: TGTGCCAGTAGTATCCTAGCGGGGGGGCCCGGCGGGGAGCTGTTTTTT. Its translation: CASSILAGGPGGELFF.

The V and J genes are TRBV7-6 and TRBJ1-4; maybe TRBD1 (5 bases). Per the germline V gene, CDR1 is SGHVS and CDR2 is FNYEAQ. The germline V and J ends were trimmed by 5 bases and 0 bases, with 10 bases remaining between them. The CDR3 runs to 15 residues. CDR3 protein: CASSLGTTTNEKLFF. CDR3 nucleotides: TGTGCCAGCAGCCTAGGGACCACAACTAATGAAAAACTGTTTTTT.

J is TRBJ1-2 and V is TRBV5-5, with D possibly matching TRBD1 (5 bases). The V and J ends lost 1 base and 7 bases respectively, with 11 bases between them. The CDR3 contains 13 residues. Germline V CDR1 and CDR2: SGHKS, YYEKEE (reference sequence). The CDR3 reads CASSLYMQGGYTF. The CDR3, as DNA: TGTGCCAGCAGCTTGTATATGCAGGGTGGCTACACCTTC.

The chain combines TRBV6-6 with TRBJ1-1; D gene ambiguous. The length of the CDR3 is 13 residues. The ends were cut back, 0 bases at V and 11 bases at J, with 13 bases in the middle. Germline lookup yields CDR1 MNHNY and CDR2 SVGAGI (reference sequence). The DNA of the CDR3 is TGTGCCAGCAGTTACTCGGACGTGGGAGTTGCTTTCTTT. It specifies CASSYSDVGVAFF.

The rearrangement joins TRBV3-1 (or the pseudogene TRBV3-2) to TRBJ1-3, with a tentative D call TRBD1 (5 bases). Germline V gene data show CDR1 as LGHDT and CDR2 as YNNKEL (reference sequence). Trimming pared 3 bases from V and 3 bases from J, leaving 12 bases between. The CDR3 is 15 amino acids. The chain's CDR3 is CASSHNPGGGNTIYF. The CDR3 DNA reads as TGTGCCAGCAGCCACAACCCCGGGGGTGGAAACACCATATATTTT.

The CDR3 sequence: CASSLPQGYHEQFF. In DNA form, the CDR3 reads TGTGCCAGCAGCCTCCCCCAGGGGTACCATGAGCAGTTCTTC. The chain uses TRBV5-6 and TRBJ2-1, with D possibly matching TRBD1 (6 bases). CDR1 and CDR2 from the germline V gene are SGHDT and YYEEEE. CDR3 length: 14 amino acids. V lost 4 bases and J 8 bases, leaving 16 bases between the germline ends.

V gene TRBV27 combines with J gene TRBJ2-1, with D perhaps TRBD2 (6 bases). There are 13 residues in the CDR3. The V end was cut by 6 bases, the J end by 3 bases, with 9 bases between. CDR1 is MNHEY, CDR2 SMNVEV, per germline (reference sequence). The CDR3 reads CASREGFYNEQFF. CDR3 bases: TGTGCCAGCAGGGAGGGCTTCTACAATGAGCAGTTCTTC.

The DNA of the CDR3 is TGTGCCACCAGCGAAAATATCAGGAATGAGCAGTTCTTC. Encoded protein: CATSENIRNEQFF. V is TRBV15 and J is TRBJ2-1; no clear D gene. Trimming cost V 5 bases and J 7 bases, with 12 bases left between them. The CDR3 has 13 amino acids. Germline V gives CDR1 LNHNV, CDR2 YYDKDF (reference sequence).

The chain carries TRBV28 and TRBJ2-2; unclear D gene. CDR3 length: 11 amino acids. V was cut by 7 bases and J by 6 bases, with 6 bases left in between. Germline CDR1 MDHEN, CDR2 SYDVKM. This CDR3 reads CASNTAGELFF. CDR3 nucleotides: TGTGCCAGCAATACAGCCGGGGAGCTGTTTTTT.

CDR3 sequence: CASSYGGQGYSPLHF. The CDR3 DNA follows: TGTGCCAGCAGTTACGGGGGACAGGGTTATTCACCCCTCCACTTT. The chain uses TRBV6-2 or TRBV6-3 and TRBJ1-6, with 9 nucleotides matching TRBD1. V trimming: 2 bases; J trimming: 8 bases; junction bases outside the gene matches: 4. The germline V gene has CDR1 MNHEY and CDR2 SVGEGT. There are 15 residues in the CDR3.

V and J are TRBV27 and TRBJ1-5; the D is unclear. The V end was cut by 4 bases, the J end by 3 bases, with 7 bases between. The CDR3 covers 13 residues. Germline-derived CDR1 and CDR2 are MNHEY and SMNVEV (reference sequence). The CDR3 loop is CASSSANNQPQHF. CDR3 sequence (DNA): TGTGCCAGCAGTTCAGCGAACAATCAGCCCCAGCATTTT.

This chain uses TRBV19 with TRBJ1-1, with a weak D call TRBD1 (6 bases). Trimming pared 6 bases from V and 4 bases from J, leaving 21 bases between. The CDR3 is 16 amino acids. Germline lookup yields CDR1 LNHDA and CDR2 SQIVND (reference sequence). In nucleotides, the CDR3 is TGTGCCAGTAGCAACGATTATACTAGGGGGGGCACTGAAGCTTTCTTT. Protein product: CASSNDYTRGGTEAFF. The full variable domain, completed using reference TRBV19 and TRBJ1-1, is DGGITQSPKYLFRKEGQNVTLSCEQNLNHDAMYWYRQDPGQGLRLIYYSQIVNDFQKGDIAEGYSVSREKKESFPLTVTSAQKNPTAFYLCASSNDYTRGGTEAFFGQGTRLTVV.

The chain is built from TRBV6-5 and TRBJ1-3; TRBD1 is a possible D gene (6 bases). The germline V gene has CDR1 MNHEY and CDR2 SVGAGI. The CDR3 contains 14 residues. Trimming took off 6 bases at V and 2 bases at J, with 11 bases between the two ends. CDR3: CASRLQGPGNTIYF. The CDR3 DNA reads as TGTGCCAGCAGGTTACAGGGTCCTGGAAACACCATATATTTT.

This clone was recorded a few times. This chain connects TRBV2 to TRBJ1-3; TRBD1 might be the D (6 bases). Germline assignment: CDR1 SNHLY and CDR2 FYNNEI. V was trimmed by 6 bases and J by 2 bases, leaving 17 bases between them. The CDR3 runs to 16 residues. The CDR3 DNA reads TGTGCCAGCAGCCGCACAGGGTTTGGAGCTGGAAACACCATATATTTT. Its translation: CASSRTGFGAGNTIYF.

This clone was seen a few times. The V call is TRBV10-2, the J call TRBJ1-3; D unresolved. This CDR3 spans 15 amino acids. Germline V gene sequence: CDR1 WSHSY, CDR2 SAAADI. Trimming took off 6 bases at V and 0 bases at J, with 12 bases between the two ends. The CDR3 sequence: CASSWTASSGNTIYF. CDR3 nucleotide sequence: TGCGCCAGCAGCTGGACGGCGAGCTCTGGAAACACCATATATTTT.

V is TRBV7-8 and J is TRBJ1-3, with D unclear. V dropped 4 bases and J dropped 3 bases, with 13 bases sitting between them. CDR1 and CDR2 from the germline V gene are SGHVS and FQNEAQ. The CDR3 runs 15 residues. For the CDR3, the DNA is TGTGCCAGCAGCTCTCGACCCTTTAGTGGAAACACCATATATTTT. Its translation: CASSSRPFSGNTIYF.

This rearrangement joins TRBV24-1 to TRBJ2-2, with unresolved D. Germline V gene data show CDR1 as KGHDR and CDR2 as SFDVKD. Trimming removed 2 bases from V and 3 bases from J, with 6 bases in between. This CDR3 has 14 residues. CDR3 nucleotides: TGTGCCACCAGTGATTCGTTTGACACCGGGGAGCTGTTTTTT. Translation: CATSDSFDTGELFF.

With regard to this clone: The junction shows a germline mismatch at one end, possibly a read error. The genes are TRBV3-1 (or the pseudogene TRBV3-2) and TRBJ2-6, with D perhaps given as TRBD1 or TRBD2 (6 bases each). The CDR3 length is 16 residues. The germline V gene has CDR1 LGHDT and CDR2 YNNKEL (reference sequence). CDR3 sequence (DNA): TGTGCCGGCAGCCAATCGGGGGCGCCCGGGGCCAACGTCCTGACTTTC. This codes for CAGSQSGAPGANVLTF.

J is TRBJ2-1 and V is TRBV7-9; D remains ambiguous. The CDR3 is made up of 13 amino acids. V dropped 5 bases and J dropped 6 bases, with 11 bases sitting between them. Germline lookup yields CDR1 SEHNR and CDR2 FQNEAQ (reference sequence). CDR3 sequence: CASSHLASNEQFF. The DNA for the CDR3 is TGTGCCAGCAGCCACCTTGCGAGCAATGAGCAGTTCTTC.

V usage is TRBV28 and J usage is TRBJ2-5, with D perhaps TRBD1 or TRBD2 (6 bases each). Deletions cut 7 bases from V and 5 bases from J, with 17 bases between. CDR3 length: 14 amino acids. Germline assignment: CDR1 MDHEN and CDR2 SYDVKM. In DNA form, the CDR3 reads TGTGCCAGCACATCGGGGGCGCCCATGGAGACCCAGTACTTC. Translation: CASTSGAPMETQYF.